The entry below gives a single T cell receptor beta chain sequence along with its context. Its antigen is unknown. This sample was included in a study of stem cell transplantation in POMP-related autoinflammatory disease. In the study overall: Hypothesis: faulty thymoproteasomes impair CD8+ T-cell selection, skewing TRB repertoires.

Method: immunoSEQ multiplex PCR; TCRdb's copy keeps in-frame clones and lacks some. The sample contains about 8,900 clones, roughly 90% of which appear only once. The CDR3 has 12 amino acids. Germline lookup yields CDR1 MGHRA and CDR2 YSYEKL. Trimming stripped 0 bases from V and 6 bases from J, with 5 bases between. PRAID combined immunodeficiency and autoinflammation. Study observations and caveats: In PRAID patients, the number of distinct TRB V-J gene pairings was restricted. Across all analyzed T-cell subsets, patients with PRAID tended toward reduced diversity and increased clonality.

The material sequenced was CD8+ T cells from PBMCs, taken before stem cell transplantation. The receptor was isolated from a human donor with POMP-related autoinflammation and immune dysregulation (PRAID). This sequence joins TRBV4-1 and TRBJ2-5; D not resolved. CDR3 coding DNA: TGCGCCAGCAGCCAAGATCAGAAGACCCAGTACTTC. Residues: CASSQDQKTQYF.